This is a list of T cell receptor beta chains from one sample in a study of Ad26.COV2.S vaccination and SARS-CoV-2 variants. Profiling relied on immunoSEQ multiplex PCR, and the TCRdb table lists in-frame clones only, not all of them. The sample records hundreds of thousands of clones, 89% being singletons. The sample in question was peripheral blood, obtained in a trial of Ad26.COV2.S vaccine versus placebo. The receptors shown here come from a person between 18 and 59 years old who received the Ad26.COV2.S COVID-19 vaccine or a placebo. The CDR3 runs from the conserved cysteine through the conserved F or W. A D gene is named only where the DNA matches it firmly. Expanded clones are given a class, and other clones once, few, many or no size at all.

-	-	TRBJ2-5	TRBV6-2/TRBV6-3	CASSPGWGAGETQYF	TGTGCCAGCAGTCCCGGATGGGGGGCCGGAGAGACCCAGTACTTC
-	-	TRBJ2-7	TRBV6-1	CASSESGSSYEQYF	TGTGCCAGCAGTGAGTCGGGGAGCTCCTACGAGCAGTACTTC
-	-	TRBJ2-1	TRBV2	CASSEELRGFYNEQFF	TGTGCCAGCAGTGAAGAGCTCCGGGGTTTCTACAATGAGCAGTTCTTC
-	-	TRBJ2-5	TRBV18	CASSPGLDQETQYF	TGTGCCAGCTCGCCAGGACTGGACCAAGAGACCCAGTACTTC
once	TRBD2	TRBJ2-7	TRBV2	CASRKAGGPPEQYF	TGTGCCAGCAGAAAAGCGGGAGGGCCTCCCGAGCAGTACTTC
-	TRBD1	TRBJ2-3	TRBV10-3	CAMGTGDTQYF	TGTGCCATGGGGACAGGGGATACGCAGTATTTT
few	-	TRBJ2-7	TRBV25-1	CASSEGYEQYF	TGTGCCAGCAGTGAAGGCTACGAGCAGTACTTC
-	TRBD2	TRBJ2-5	TRBV6-5	CASSYTPGLAETQYF	TGTGCCAGCAGTTACACACCGGGACTAGCGGAGACCCAGTACTTC
-	-	TRBJ2-3	TRBV7-9	CASSLAQVGMTDTQYF	TGTGCCAGCAGCTTAGCGCAAGTGGGAATGACAGATACGCAGTATTTT
-	-	TRBJ1-5	TRBV6-2/TRBV6-3	CASSYASVQPQHF	TGTGCCAGCAGTTACGCGTCCGTGCAGCCCCAGCATTTT
-	-	TRBJ2-1	TRBV6-5	CASRFFWQADEQFF	TGTGCCAGCCGCTTTTTTTGGCAAGCGGATGAGCAGTTCTTC
-	-	TRBJ1-2	TRBV7-9	CASSLDGGYGYTF	TGTGCCAGCAGCCTAGATGGGGGGTATGGCTACACCTTC
few	-	TRBJ1-6	TRBV12-3/TRBV12-4	CASSERVNSPLHF	TGTGCCAGCAGTGAGAGAGTTAATTCACCCCTCCACTTT
-	-	TRBJ2-7	TRBV10-1	CASSPSPSSYEQYF	TGCGCCAGCAGCCCATCTCCCTCCTCCTACGAGCAGTACTTC
-	-	TRBJ1-2	TRBV6-6	CASTTMPGSSYPF	TGTGCCAGCACCACCATGCCGGGCAGCTCTTACCCCTTC
-	-	TRBJ2-7	TRBV5-6	CASSLESYEQYF	TGTGCCAGCAGCTTGGAGAGCTACGAGCAGTACTTC
-	-	TRBJ1-1	TRBV7-3	CASSLTAENTEAFF	TGTGCCAGCAGCTTAACAGCCGAGAACACTGAAGCTTTCTTT
-	-	TRBJ1-1	TRBV27	CASTPRGGNTEAFF	TGTGCCAGCACCCCGAGGGGAGGGAACACTGAAGCTTTCTTT
-	-	TRBJ1-4	TRBV30	CAWGQPGGRSEKLFF	TGTGCCTGGGGTCAGCCTGGGGGACGGAGTGAAAAACTGTTTTTT
-	-	TRBJ1-4	TRBV14	CASSQEDREKLFF	TGTGCCAGCAGCCAAGAAGACAGGGAAAAACTGTTTTTT
-	-	TRBJ2-7	TRBV27	CASSPGQGPHEQYF	TGTGCCAGCAGTCCAGGCCAGGGTCCGCACGAGCAGTACTTC
-	TRBD1	TRBJ2-5	TRBV7-3	CASSLTGQGAFETQYF	TGTGCCAGCAGCTTAACGGGACAGGGGGCGTTTGAGACCCAGTACTTC
-	-	TRBJ2-3	TRBV3-1/TRBV3-2	CASSQDNGRDTQYF	TGTGCCAGCAGCCAAGATAACGGCAGAGATACGCAGTATTTT
-	-	TRBJ1-1	TRBV9	CASSPRGRGNTEAFF	TGTGCCAGCAGCCCACGGGGGAGAGGGAACACTGAAGCTTTCTTT
-	-	TRBJ1-5	TRBV2	CASSRSNQPQHF	TGTGCCAGCTCTCGTAGCAATCAGCCCCAGCATTTT
-	TRBD1	TRBJ2-3	TRBV27	CASSRQGITDTQYF	TGTGCCAGCAGTAGACAGGGTATAACGGATACGCAGTATTTT
few	-	TRBJ1-1	TRBV18	CASSPENTEAFF	TGTGCCAGCTCACCAGAGAACACTGAAGCTTTCTTT
-	-	TRBJ1-1	TRBV2	CASSASAEAFF	TGTGCCAGCAGTGCGTCCGCTGAAGCTTTCTTT